This is a list of T cell receptor beta chains from one sample in a study of T cells in Graves' hyperthyroidism and ophthalmopathy. MiXCR, run by TCRdb on the multiplex PCR reads, gives a single entry per CDR3 protein. The sample contains about 600,000 distinct CDR3 sequences, 14% of which appear only once. The sample consisted of blood. The source of these receptors is a woman in her late teens or twenties with Graves' ophthalmopathy. The CDR3 runs from the conserved cysteine through the conserved F or W. A D gene is named only where the DNA matches it firmly. Part of the rows lack a size; the others show once, few, many or a class for expanded clones.

clone size: few
D gene: NA
V gene: TRBV7-2
J gene: TRBJ1-6
CDR3 DNA: TGTGCCAGCAGCTCCCGGGGCCGGAGCTCCTATAATTCACCCCTCCACTTT
CDR3 protein: CASSSRGRSSYNSPLHF

clone size: many
D gene: TRBD1
V gene: TRBV27
J gene: TRBJ1-1
CDR3 DNA: TGTGCCAGCAGTCGAGGGACAGGGTGGATGACTGAAGCTTTCTTT
CDR3 protein: CASSRGTGWMTEAFF

clone size: few
D gene: TRBD1
V gene: TRBV14
J gene: TRBJ1-2
CDR3 DNA: TGTGCCAGCAGCCCGACCGGCCCTACAGGGGTTTATGGCTACACCTTC
CDR3 protein: CASSPTGPTGVYGYTF

clone size: many
D gene: TRBD2
V gene: TRBV5-1
J gene: TRBJ2-5
CDR3 DNA: TGCGCCAGCAGCTTGTCCCTGGGACTAACCCAAGAGACCCAGTACTTC
CDR3 protein: CASSLSLGLTQETQYF

clone size: few
D gene: NA
V gene: TRBV5-6
J gene: TRBJ1-3
CDR3 DNA: TGTGCCAGCAGCTTTGACAACTCTGGAAACACCATATATTTT
CDR3 protein: CASSFDNSGNTIYF

clone size: many
D gene: NA
V gene: TRBV20-1
J gene: TRBJ1-4
CDR3 DNA: TGCAGTGCTAGAGATTTGGGCAGAACTAATGAAAAACTGTTTTTT
CDR3 protein: CSARDLGRTNEKLFF

clone size: many
D gene: TRBD1
V gene: TRBV12-3/TRBV12-4
J gene: TRBJ2-5
CDR3 DNA: TGTGCCAGCAGTCTGGACAGGAGGGAGACCCAGTACTTC
CDR3 protein: CASSLDRRETQYF

clone size: many
D gene: NA
V gene: TRBV12-5
J gene: TRBJ2-7
CDR3 DNA: TGTGCTAGTGGTTTCGGACAGTACGAGCAGTACTTC
CDR3 protein: CASGFGQYEQYF

clone size: many
D gene: NA
V gene: TRBV6-2/TRBV6-3
J gene: TRBJ2-7
CDR3 DNA: TGTGCCAGCAGCTCGGGTCTGGGCTACGAGCAGTACTTC
CDR3 protein: CASSSGLGYEQYF

clone size: many
D gene: NA
V gene: TRBV12-3/TRBV12-4
J gene: TRBJ1-1
CDR3 DNA: TGTGCCAGCAGTTGGGCAGGGAATACTGAAGCTTTCTTT
CDR3 protein: CASSWAGNTEAFF

clone size: few
D gene: NA
V gene: TRBV2
J gene: TRBJ2-6
CDR3 DNA: TGTGCCAGCAGTCGACAGTCCTCTGGGGCCGACGTCCTGACTTTC
CDR3 protein: CASSRQSSGADVLTF

clone size: NA
D gene: TRBD1
V gene: TRBV3-1
J gene: TRBJ1-2
CDR3 DNA: TGTGCCAGCAGCCAAGCAGGGGGCGTTGACTACTATGGCTACACCTTC
CDR3 protein: CASSQAGGVDYYGYTF

clone size: few
D gene: NA
V gene: TRBV20-1
J gene: TRBJ1-2
CDR3 DNA: TGCAGTGCTGAAGGAGAGAACTTTAACTATGGCTACACCTTC
CDR3 protein: CSAEGENFNYGYTF

clone size: NA
D gene: TRBD1
V gene: TRBV2
J gene: TRBJ1-3
CDR3 DNA: TGTGCCAGCACACCCGGGACAGGTTATCTCTCTGGAAACACCATATATTTT
CDR3 protein: CASTPGTGYLSGNTIYF

clone size: many
D gene: TRBD1
V gene: TRBV20-1
J gene: TRBJ1-4
CDR3 DNA: TGCAGTGCTAGAGCGACAGGGGCGGCTAATGAAAAACTGTTTTTT
CDR3 protein: CSARATGAANEKLFF

clone size: many
D gene: TRBD1
V gene: TRBV12-3/TRBV12-4
J gene: TRBJ2-7
CDR3 DNA: TGTGCCAGCAGTTTAGCGGGCAGGGGGAACTACGAGCAGTACTTC
CDR3 protein: CASSLAGRGNYEQYF

clone size: many
D gene: TRBD2
V gene: TRBV11-2
J gene: TRBJ2-3
CDR3 DNA: TGTGCCAGCAAGACTAGCGGGATGATGAATACGCAGTATTTT
CDR3 protein: CASKTSGMMNTQYF

clone size: many
D gene: NA
V gene: TRBV5-8
J gene: TRBJ2-2
CDR3 DNA: TGTGCCAGCAGCTCGACAGTGAACACCGGGGAGCTGTTTTTT
CDR3 protein: CASSSTVNTGELFF

clone size: NA
D gene: TRBD1
V gene: TRBV19
J gene: TRBJ1-5
CDR3 DNA: TGTGCCAGTAGCCCGCCCGGACAGGGTGGTCAGCCCCAGCATTTT
CDR3 protein: CASSPPGQGGQPQHF

clone size: many
D gene: NA
V gene: TRBV7-2
J gene: TRBJ1-1
CDR3 DNA: TGTGCCAGCAGCGCCTCAGGGCGGATGGAGGCTTTCTTT
CDR3 protein: CASSASGRMEAFF

clone size: NA
D gene: NA
V gene: TRBV24-1
J gene: TRBJ2-3
CDR3 DNA: TGTGCCACCAGTGACGGCGACAGATTTAGACGCACAGATACGCAGTATTTT
CDR3 protein: CATSDGDRFRRTDTQYF

clone size: few
D gene: TRBD1
V gene: TRBV10-3
J gene: TRBJ1-5
CDR3 DNA: TGTGCCACCGCTGACAGGGATGTGGGTCAGCCCCAGCATTTT
CDR3 protein: CATADRDVGQPQHF

clone size: many
D gene: NA
V gene: TRBV18
J gene: TRBJ2-3
CDR3 DNA: TGTGCCAGCTCACCAGGCAGCACAGATACGCAGTATTTT
CDR3 protein: CASSPGSTDTQYF

clone size: many
D gene: TRBD2
V gene: TRBV12-3/TRBV12-4
J gene: TRBJ2-3
CDR3 DNA: TGTGCCAGCAGTTTAAGATTGTACGTAGCGGGAGGCCGCACAGATACGCAGTATTTT
CDR3 protein: CASSLRLYVAGGRTDTQYF

clone size: few
D gene: NA
V gene: TRBV10-3
J gene: TRBJ1-1
CDR3 DNA: TGTGCCATCAGTGAACAATGGGACACTGAAGCTTTCTTT
CDR3 protein: CAISEQWDTEAFF

clone size: NA
D gene: TRBD2
V gene: TRBV29-1
J gene: TRBJ2-1
CDR3 DNA: TGCAGCGTTTCGGGTGGGGAAGCTAGCGGGAATCAGTTCTTC
CDR3 protein: CSVSGGEASGNQFF

clone size: many
D gene: NA
V gene: TRBV12-3/TRBV12-4
J gene: TRBJ2-1
CDR3 DNA: TGTGCCAGCAGTTTCCCTCCTACTATCGGGTACAATGAGCAGTTCTTC
CDR3 protein: CASSFPPTIGYNEQFF

clone size: many
D gene: TRBD1
V gene: TRBV27
J gene: TRBJ1-1
CDR3 DNA: TGTGCCAGCAGGACAGGGCCCACTGAAGCTTTCTTT
CDR3 protein: CASRTGPTEAFF

clone size: many
D gene: NA
V gene: TRBV5-8
J gene: TRBJ2-3
CDR3 DNA: TGTGCCAGCAGCCGCACGGATGGGGGCACAGATACGCAGTATTTT
CDR3 protein: CASSRTDGGTDTQYF

clone size: many
D gene: TRBD1
V gene: TRBV18
J gene: TRBJ2-3
CDR3 DNA: TGTGCCAGCTCACCAGGGTCGGACAGGGTCACAGATACGCAGTATTTT
CDR3 protein: CASSPGSDRVTDTQYF

clone size: few
D gene: TRBD1
V gene: TRBV30
J gene: TRBJ1-1
CDR3 DNA: TGTGCCCCAACCCGGGACAGAGTGAACACTGAAGCTTTCTTT
CDR3 protein: CAPTRDRVNTEAFF

clone size: many
D gene: TRBD2
V gene: TRBV28
J gene: TRBJ2-1
CDR3 DNA: TGTGCCAGCAGCATAGCGGGAGGGCCGGGCAATGAGCAGTTCTTC
CDR3 protein: CASSIAGGPGNEQFF

clone size: few
D gene: NA
V gene: TRBV10-3
J gene: TRBJ2-2
CDR3 DNA: TGTGCCATCAGTGATAAGGGGCGCGGCACCGGGGAGCTGTTTTTT
CDR3 protein: CAISDKGRGTGELFF

clone size: NA
D gene: NA
V gene: TRBV28
J gene: TRBJ2-1
CDR3 DNA: TGTGCCAGCAGACTCGGACGTGGCGTGCACAATGAGCAGTTCTTC
CDR3 protein: CASRLGRGVHNEQFF

clone size: many
D gene: TRBD2
V gene: TRBV7-9
J gene: TRBJ2-1
CDR3 DNA: TGTGCCAGCAGCCCGTCGGGGCGGGAGGGCCTTGGAAGCTCCTACAATGAGCAGTTCTTC
CDR3 protein: CASSPSGREGLGSSYNEQFF

clone size: few
D gene: NA
V gene: TRBV19
J gene: TRBJ2-1
CDR3 DNA: TGTGCCAGTAGTATAGACGGGGACCGTATTTCCTACAATGAGCAGTTCTTC
CDR3 protein: CASSIDGDRISYNEQFF

clone size: NA
D gene: NA
V gene: TRBV28
J gene: TRBJ1-5
CDR3 DNA: TGTGCCAGCGACGGGGTTCAGGAGGCGCGGGAGCCCCAGCATTTT
CDR3 protein: CASDGVQEAREPQHF

clone size: few
D gene: TRBD2
V gene: TRBV6-4
J gene: TRBJ2-1
CDR3 DNA: TGTGCCAGCAGTTATAGCGGGAACTTAAAGGGGTTTGAGCAGTTCTTC
CDR3 protein: CASSYSGNLKGFEQFF

clone size: many
D gene: NA
V gene: TRBV7-8
J gene: TRBJ1-5
CDR3 DNA: TGTGCCAGCAGCTTAGAGGGGAGAGGTTTCAACCAGCCCCAGCATTTT
CDR3 protein: CASSLEGRGFNQPQHF

clone size: NA
D gene: TRBD2
V gene: TRBV11-2
J gene: TRBJ2-2
CDR3 DNA: TGTGCCAGCAGCTTTTTTAGCGGGACACCTCCCGGGGAGCTGTTTTTT
CDR3 protein: CASSFFSGTPPGELFF

clone size: NA
D gene: NA
V gene: TRBV18
J gene: TRBJ2-3
CDR3 DNA: TGTGCCAGCTCACCACAGACAGCCGGAGATACGCAGTATTTT
CDR3 protein: CASSPQTAGDTQYF

clone size: NA
D gene: NA
V gene: TRBV19
J gene: TRBJ2-1
CDR3 DNA: TGTGCCAGTAGTATCTTTTACGGGTCCTACAATGAGCAGTTCTTC
CDR3 protein: CASSIFYGSYNEQFF

clone size: NA
D gene: NA
V gene: TRBV7-6
J gene: TRBJ2-3
CDR3 DNA: TGTGCCAGCAGCCGAGATTTTCGGGGCACAGATACGCAGTATTTT
CDR3 protein: CASSRDFRGTDTQYF

clone size: many
D gene: NA
V gene: TRBV2
J gene: TRBJ2-2
CDR3 DNA: TGTGCCAGCAGTGAAACGCTCAACACCGGGGAGCTGTTTTTT
CDR3 protein: CASSETLNTGELFF

clone size: many
D gene: NA
V gene: TRBV5-6
J gene: TRBJ1-5
CDR3 DNA: TGTGCCAGCAGCCCCGGAGCAAATCAGCCCCAGCATTTT
CDR3 protein: CASSPGANQPQHF

clone size: NA
D gene: NA
V gene: TRBV5-6
J gene: TRBJ1-3
CDR3 DNA: TGTGCCAGCAGCCCGGGAGTTATAGCCCCTGGAAACACCATATATTTT
CDR3 protein: CASSPGVIAPGNTIYF

clone size: NA
D gene: NA
V gene: TRBV29-1
J gene: TRBJ2-5
CDR3 DNA: TGCAGCGGTAGGGGGAACCAAGAGACCCAGTACTTC
CDR3 protein: CSGRGNQETQYF

clone size: many
D gene: NA
V gene: TRBV27
J gene: TRBJ2-7
CDR3 DNA: TGTGCCAGCAGAGTACAGGGAGTCGCCTACGAGCAGTACTTC
CDR3 protein: CASRVQGVAYEQYF